In its sample, the clone carrying this T cell receptor beta chain was seen a few times. This sample is drawn from a study of molecular identifiers for immune sequencing clone quantification. This CDR3 comprises 16 residues. CDR1 SNHLY and CDR2 FYNNEI come from the germline V gene. The junction had 22 bases not matched to a gene; V was cut back by 10 bases and J by 15 bases. One entry per CDR3 protein, called by TCRdb with MiXCR from the PCR reads. The table has about 500,000 distinct CDR3 sequences, 20% to 25% seen once; the top ten hold around 0.84%. This clonotype originated in a human donor in good health. Some libraries in this study had Jurkat cell RNA spiked in. Sequenced sample: naive CD8+ T cells from blood, with Jurkat cell RNA spiked in. Subset given: FACS-sorted CD8+CD4-CCR7+CD45RA+ naive T cells. V is TRBV2 and J is TRBJ1-6; 9 bases fit TRBD1. The CDR3 spells CANTPYQPGQGQNLHF. The CDR3 DNA reads as TGTGCCAATACACCCTATCAACCGGGACAGGGACAGAACCTCCACTTT.